These 8 T cell receptor beta chains came from one sample sequenced in a study of cytomegalovirus exposure and HLA in healthy donors. Clones were read by immunoSEQ multiplex PCR, and TCRdb kept only the in-frame ones, dropping some. The sample includes over 150,000 clones, 85% of them seen just once. Sequencing input: PBMCs. The source is a man in his late teens or twenties in good health and CMV-seropositive.

The chain carries TRBV11-2 and TRBJ2-1; TRBD2 matches at 13 bases. Trimming took 1 base from V and 0 from J; bases not matched to a gene: 6. The length of the CDR3 is 19 residues. The germline CDR1 and CDR2 sequences are SGHAT and FQNNGV. In DNA form, the CDR3 reads TGTGCCAGCAGCTTAGTAACTAGCGGGGGGGAAAGCTCCTACAATGAGCAGTTCTTC. This sequence encodes CASSLVTSGGESSYNEQFF.

V and J are TRBV10-3 and TRBJ2-3; TRBD2 agrees at 11 bases. After removal of 6 bases from V and 1 base from J, the junction contained 9 bases not matched to a gene. This CDR3 has 17 residues. Germline assignment: CDR1 ENHRY and CDR2 SYGVKD. CDR3 bases: TGTGCCATCAGGAGGACTAGCGGGCAGGTGGGCACAGATACGCAGTATTTT. The encoded protein is CAIRRTSGQVGTDTQYF.

For the CDR3, the DNA is TGTGCCAGCAGCTTTGGGAGGGGAGGGGGGACAGATACGCAGTATTTT. Translating gives CASSFGRGGGTDTQYF. The J gene is TRBJ2-3, the V gene TRBV5-4, with a possible D match to TRBD2 (7 bases). The germline gives CDR1 SGHNT, CDR2 YYREEE (reference sequence). V was shortened by 2 bases and J by 3 bases, with 16 bases between the two germline ends. This CDR3 has 16 amino acids.

The rearrangement links TRBV11-2 to TRBJ1-1; TRBD1 matches 7 bases. The V and J ends lost 2 bases and 3 bases, in that order; junction bases with no gene match: 6. Per the germline V gene, CDR1 is SGHAT and CDR2 is FQNNGV. The CDR3 length is 15 residues. The CDR3 loop is CASSLSQGVDTEAFF. CDR3 in DNA: TGTGCCAGCAGCTTAAGTCAGGGGGTGGACACTGAAGCTTTCTTT.

V usage is TRBV7-8 and J usage is TRBJ1-1, with D possibly matching TRBD1 (5 bases). From germline, CDR1 is SGHVS and CDR2 FQNEAQ. CDR3 length: 14 residues. Trimming took 4 bases from V and 8 from J, leaving 17 bases between them. This chain's CDR3 is CASSYPGRDLEAFF. DNA of the CDR3: TGTGCCAGCAGCTACCCAGGGCGGGACTTGGAAGCTTTCTTT.

The J gene is TRBJ2-1, the V gene TRBV18, with 8 nucleotides matching TRBD2. There are 15 residues in the CDR3. V was clipped by 0 bases and J by 8 bases; unmatched bases: 6. Looked up from germline, CDR1 is KGHSH and CDR2 is LQKENI. In DNA, the CDR3 is TGTGCCAGCTCACCACCTGGACTAGCAATTTATGAGCAGTTCTTC. Translating it yields CASSPPGLAIYEQFF.

This clone was seen ten or more times. This chain joins TRBV6-1 and TRBJ2-7; possibly TRBD2 for D (6 bases). Trimming cost V 4 bases and J 2 bases, with 15 bases left between them. CDR3 length equals 15 residues. CDR1 is MNHNS, CDR2 SASEGT, per germline. The CDR3 bases are TGTGCCAGCAGTGTCACCGGGACTGGAGCCTACGAGCAGTACTTC. Amino acids: CASSVTGTGAYEQYF.

V usage is TRBV2 and J usage is TRBJ2-1; 10 nucleotides agree with TRBD2. Germline trimming cut 5 bases from V and 2 bases from J; bases unmatched to any gene: 3. The CDR3 is 15 amino acids. Germline values: CDR1 SNHLY, CDR2 FYNNEI. CDR3 sequence reads: CASSFSGGTYNEQFF. The CDR3 DNA follows: TGTGCCAGCAGTTTTAGCGGGGGGACCTACAATGAGCAGTTCTTC.